The rows below give T cell receptor beta chains drawn from one sample of a study of cytomegalovirus exposure and HLA in healthy donors. Using immunoSEQ multiplex PCR, the repertoire was profiled, and TCRdb retains in-frame clones only, with some absent. The sample consists of 130,000 or so clones, 75% to 90% of them appearing once. Sequencing was done on a sample of PBMCs. These receptors came from a woman between 45 and 60 years old in good health and CMV-seropositive. The CDR3 runs from the conserved cysteine through the conserved F or W. Fields, in order: J gene, V gene, D gene, clone size, CDR3 protein, CDR3 DNA. The D gene is left open where the match is weak. Clone size is not always given. Where it is, it says once, few, many or a class for expanded clones.

>TRBJ1-1|TRBV5-1|.|.
CASSWDHRASEAFF
TGCGCCAGCAGCTGGGATCACAGGGCCTCTGAAGCTTTCTTT
>TRBJ1-4|TRBV7-8|.|.
CASSLATGMDEKLFF
TGTGCCAGCAGCTTAGCTACAGGGATGGATGAAAAACTGTTTTTT
>TRBJ1-1|TRBV30|TRBD1|.
CAWRRPDRGNTEAFF
TGTGCCTGGAGGAGACCAGACAGGGGGAACACTGAAGCTTTCTTT
>TRBJ2-7|TRBV28|TRBD2|.
CASSLKLAVGPGEQYF
TGTGCCAGCAGTTTGAAACTAGCGGTTGGGCCGGGAGAGCAGTACTTC
>TRBJ2-7|TRBV27|TRBD1|.
CASSSAQGATGEQYF
TGTGCCAGCAGTTCGGCACAGGGGGCAACGGGTGAGCAGTACTTC
>TRBJ1-5|TRBV6-4|.|.
CAHILLWQKRNQPQHF
TGTGCCCATATACTACTGTGGCAGAAGAGGAATCAGCCCCAGCATTTT
>TRBJ1-1|TRBV6-4|TRBD1|.
CASSPDRGSTEAFF
TGTGCCAGCAGTCCGGACAGGGGTTCAACTGAAGCTTTCTTT
>TRBJ2-3|TRBV6-5|TRBD2|few
CASSYSAGGADTQYF
TGTGCCAGCAGTTACTCAGCGGGAGGAGCAGATACGCAGTATTTT
>TRBJ2-2|TRBV7-9|TRBD2|.
CASRVSLREETNTGELFF
TGTGCCAGCAGGGTTTCTTTGCGGGAGGAGACAAACACCGGGGAGCTGTTTTTT
>TRBJ1-2|TRBV5-1|TRBD1|.
CASSLVDRGDYTF
TGCGCCAGCAGCTTGGTAGACAGGGGGGACTACACCTTC
>TRBJ1-2|TRBV28|.|.
CASSLGGVENYGYTF
TGTGCCAGCAGTCTCGGAGGGGTGGAGAACTATGGCTACACCTTC
>TRBJ1-2|TRBV28|.|.
CASSTPWNTNCGYTF
TGTGCCAGCAGTACTCCGTGGAATACTAACTGTGGCTACACCTTC
>TRBJ2-2|TRBV5-4|.|.
CASRLGGATGELFF
TGTGCCAGCAGACTGGGGGGGGCAACCGGGGAGCTGTTTTTT
>TRBJ2-6|TRBV10-3|.|.
CAISDGVGPSGANVLTF
TGTGCCATCAGTGATGGAGTCGGCCCCTCTGGGGCCAACGTCCTGACTTTC
>TRBJ2-1|TRBV18|TRBD2|.
CASSPPLAGVYNEQFF
TGTGCCAGCTCACCACCTCTAGCGGGAGTCTACAATGAGCAGTTCTTC
>TRBJ1-2|TRBV30|.|.
CAWSVGGRLGYTF
TGTGCCTGGAGTGTAGGAGGCAGACTTGGCTACACCTTC
>TRBJ1-1|TRBV18|.|.
CASSPSGGARDTEAFF
TGTGCCAGCTCACCATCGGGGGGCGCGAGGGACACTGAAGCTTTCTTT
>TRBJ2-3|TRBV6-1|.|.
CASSEAHRGDTQYF
TGTGCCAGCAGTGAAGCTCACCGGGGGGATACGCAGTATTTT
>TRBJ1-2|TRBV30|TRBD1|.
CACTRLDRANYGYTF
TGTGCCTGCACCAGACTTGACAGGGCCAACTATGGCTACACCTTC
>TRBJ1-5|TRBV28|.|.
CASSWGSDQPQHF
TGTGCCAGCAGTTGGGGCTCCGATCAGCCCCAGCATTTT
>TRBJ2-2|TRBV5-4|TRBD1|.
CASSLIQGSTGELFF
TGTGCCAGCAGCTTGATACAGGGGAGCACCGGGGAGCTGTTTTTT
>TRBJ1-1|TRBV28|TRBD1|.
CASGPLGQEAFF
TGTGCCAGCGGGCCATTGGGACAGGAAGCTTTCTTT
>TRBJ2-1|TRBV18|.|.
CASSPPSGGSTYNEQFF
TGTGCCAGCTCACCACCTAGCGGTGGCTCCACCTACAATGAGCAGTTCTTC
>TRBJ1-5|TRBV4-1|TRBD1|.
CASSQEGTGNQPQHF
TGCGCCAGCAGCCAAGAGGGGACAGGGAATCAGCCCCAGCATTTT
>TRBJ1-6|TRBV10-3|.|once
CAITGGVGSPLHF
TGTGCCATCACGGGCGGGGTCGGATCACCCCTCCACTTT
>TRBJ2-1|TRBV28|TRBD2|.
CASSFIAGGSNEQFF
TGTGCCAGCAGTTTTATAGCGGGAGGGAGCAATGAGCAGTTCTTC
>TRBJ2-7|TRBV5-1|TRBD2|.
CASSSTSGTLSYEQYF
TGCGCCAGCAGCTCGACTAGCGGGACACTCTCCTACGAGCAGTACTTC